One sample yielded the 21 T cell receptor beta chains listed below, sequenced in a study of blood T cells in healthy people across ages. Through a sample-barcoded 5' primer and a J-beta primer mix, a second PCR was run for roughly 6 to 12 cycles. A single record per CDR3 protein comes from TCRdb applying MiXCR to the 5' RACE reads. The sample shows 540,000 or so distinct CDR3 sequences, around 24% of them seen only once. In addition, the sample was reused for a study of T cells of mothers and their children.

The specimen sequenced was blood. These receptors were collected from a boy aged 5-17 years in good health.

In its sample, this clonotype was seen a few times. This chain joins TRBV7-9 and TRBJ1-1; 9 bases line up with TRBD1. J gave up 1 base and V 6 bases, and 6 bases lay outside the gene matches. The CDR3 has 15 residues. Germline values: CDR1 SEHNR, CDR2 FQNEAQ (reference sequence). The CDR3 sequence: CASRPPGQGNTEAFF. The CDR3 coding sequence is TGTGCCAGCAGGCCCCCGGGACAGGGGAACACTGAAGCTTTCTTT.

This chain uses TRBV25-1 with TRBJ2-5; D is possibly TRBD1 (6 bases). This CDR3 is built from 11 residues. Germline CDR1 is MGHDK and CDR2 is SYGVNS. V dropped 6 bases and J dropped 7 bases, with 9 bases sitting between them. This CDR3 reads CASRKGGTQYF. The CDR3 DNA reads TGTGCCAGCAGAAAAGGGGGGACCCAGTACTTC.

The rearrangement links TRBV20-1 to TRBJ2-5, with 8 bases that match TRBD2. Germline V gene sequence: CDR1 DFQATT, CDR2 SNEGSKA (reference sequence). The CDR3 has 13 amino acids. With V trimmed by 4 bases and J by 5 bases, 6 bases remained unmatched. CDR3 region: CSAIPAGVETQYF. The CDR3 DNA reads TGCAGTGCTATCCCAGCGGGGGTTGAGACCCAGTACTTC.

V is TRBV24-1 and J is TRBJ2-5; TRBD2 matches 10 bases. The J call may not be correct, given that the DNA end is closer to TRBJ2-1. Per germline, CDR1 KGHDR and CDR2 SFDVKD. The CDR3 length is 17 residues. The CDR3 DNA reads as TGTGCCACCAGTGAAGGGAAACTAGCGGGAAGGTTCGATGAGCAGTTCTTC. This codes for CATSEGKLAGRFDEQFF.

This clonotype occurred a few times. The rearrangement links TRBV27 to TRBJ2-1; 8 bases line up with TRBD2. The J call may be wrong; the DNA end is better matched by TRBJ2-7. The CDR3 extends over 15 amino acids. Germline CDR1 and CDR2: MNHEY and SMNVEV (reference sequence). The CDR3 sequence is CASSPGSGSGYEQYF. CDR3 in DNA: TGTGCCAGCAGCCCGGGGAGCGGGAGCGGATACGAGCAGTACTTC.

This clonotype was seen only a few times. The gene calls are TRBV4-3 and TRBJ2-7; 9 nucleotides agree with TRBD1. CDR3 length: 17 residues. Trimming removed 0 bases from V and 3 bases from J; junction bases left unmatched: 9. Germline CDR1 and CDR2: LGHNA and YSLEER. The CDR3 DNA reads TGCGCCAGCAGCCAAGATCTTGGACAGGGGAGGGGCTACGAGCAGTACTTC. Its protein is CASSQDLGQGRGYEQYF.

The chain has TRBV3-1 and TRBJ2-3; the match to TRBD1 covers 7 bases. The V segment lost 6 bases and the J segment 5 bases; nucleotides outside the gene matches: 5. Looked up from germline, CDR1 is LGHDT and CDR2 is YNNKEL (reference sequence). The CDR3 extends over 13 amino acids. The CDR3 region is CASRPTGIDTQYF. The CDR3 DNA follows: TGTGCCAGCAGGCCGACAGGGATAGATACGCAGTATTTT.

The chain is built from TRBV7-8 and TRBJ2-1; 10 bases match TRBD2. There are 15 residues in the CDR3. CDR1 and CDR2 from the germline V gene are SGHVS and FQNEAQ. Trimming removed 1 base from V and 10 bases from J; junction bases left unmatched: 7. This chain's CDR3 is CASSLDVAGGWEQFF. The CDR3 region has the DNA TGTGCCAGCAGCTTAGATGTAGCGGGGGGATGGGAGCAGTTCTTC.

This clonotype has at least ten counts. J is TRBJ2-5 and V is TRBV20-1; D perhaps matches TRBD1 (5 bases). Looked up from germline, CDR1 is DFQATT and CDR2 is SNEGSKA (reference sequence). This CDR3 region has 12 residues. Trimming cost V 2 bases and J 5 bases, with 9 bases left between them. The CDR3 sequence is CSARQGWETQYF. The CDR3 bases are TGCAGTGCTAGACAGGGATGGGAGACCCAGTACTTC.

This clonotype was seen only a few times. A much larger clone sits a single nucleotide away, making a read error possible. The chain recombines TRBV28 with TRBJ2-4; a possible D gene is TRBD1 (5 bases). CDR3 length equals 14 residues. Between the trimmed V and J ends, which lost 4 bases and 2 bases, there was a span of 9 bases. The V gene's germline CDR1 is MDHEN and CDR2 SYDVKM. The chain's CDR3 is CASSSTVPKNIQYF. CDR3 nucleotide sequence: TGTGCCAGCAGTTCGACAGTACCCAAAAACATTCAGTACTTC.

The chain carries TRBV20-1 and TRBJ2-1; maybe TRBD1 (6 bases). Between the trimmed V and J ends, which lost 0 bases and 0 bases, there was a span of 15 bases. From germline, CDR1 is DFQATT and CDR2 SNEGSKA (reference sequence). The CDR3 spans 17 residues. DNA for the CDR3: TGCAGTGCTAGAGATCTAGGGGGACGGCTCTCCTACAATGAGCAGTTCTTC. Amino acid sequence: CSARDLGGRLSYNEQFF.

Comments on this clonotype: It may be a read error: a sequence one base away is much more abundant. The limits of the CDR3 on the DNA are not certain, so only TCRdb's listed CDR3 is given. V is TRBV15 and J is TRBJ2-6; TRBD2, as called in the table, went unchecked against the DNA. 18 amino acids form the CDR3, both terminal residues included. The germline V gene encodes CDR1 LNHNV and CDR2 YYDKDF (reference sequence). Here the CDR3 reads CATSRDRAWGSGANVMTF.

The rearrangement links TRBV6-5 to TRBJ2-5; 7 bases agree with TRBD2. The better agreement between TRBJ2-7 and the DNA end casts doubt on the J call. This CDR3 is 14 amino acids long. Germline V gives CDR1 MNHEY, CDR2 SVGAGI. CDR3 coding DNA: TGTGCCAGCAGTTATTCGGGGGGATACTACGAGCAGTACTTC. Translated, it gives CASSYSGGYYEQYF.

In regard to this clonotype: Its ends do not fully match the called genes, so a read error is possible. The CDR3 reads CASSSNRGTSGGRPSSYNKQFF. The DNA of the CDR3 is TGTGCCAGCAGCTCAAACCGCGGGACTAGCGGGGGCCGACCCTCCTCCTACAATAAGCAGTTCTTC. The chain uses TRBV11-1 and TRBJ2-1; 14 nucleotides match TRBD2. This CDR3 region has 22 residues. Germline loops: CDR1 SGHAT, CDR2 FQDESV (reference sequence).

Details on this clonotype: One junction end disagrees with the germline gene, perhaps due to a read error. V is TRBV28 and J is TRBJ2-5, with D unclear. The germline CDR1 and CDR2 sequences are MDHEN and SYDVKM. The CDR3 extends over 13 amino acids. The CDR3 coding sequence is TGTTCCAGCAGCCTACCATATCTGGGGACCCAGTACTTC. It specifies CSSSLPYLGTQYF.

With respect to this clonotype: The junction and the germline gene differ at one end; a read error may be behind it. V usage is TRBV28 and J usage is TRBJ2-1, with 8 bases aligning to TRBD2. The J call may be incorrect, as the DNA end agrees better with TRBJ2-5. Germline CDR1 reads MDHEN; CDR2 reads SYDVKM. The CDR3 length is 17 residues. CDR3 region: CASRDGLAVRVQETQYF. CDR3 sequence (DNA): TGCGCCAGCAGGGATGGACTAGCAGTGAGAGTCCAAGAGACCCAGTACTTC.

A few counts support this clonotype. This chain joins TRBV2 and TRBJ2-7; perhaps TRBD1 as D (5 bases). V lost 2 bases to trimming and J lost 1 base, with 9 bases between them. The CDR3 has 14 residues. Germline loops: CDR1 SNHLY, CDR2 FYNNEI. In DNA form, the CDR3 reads TGTGCCAGCAGTGAATGGCAGGGATCCTACGAGCAGTACTTC. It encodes CASSEWQGSYEQYF. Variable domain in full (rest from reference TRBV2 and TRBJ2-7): EPEVTQTPSHQVTQMGQEVILRCVPISNHLYFYWYRQILGQKVEFLVSFYNNEISEKSEIFDDQFSVERPDGSNFTLKIRSTKLEDSAMYFCASSEWQGSYEQYFGPGTRLTVT.

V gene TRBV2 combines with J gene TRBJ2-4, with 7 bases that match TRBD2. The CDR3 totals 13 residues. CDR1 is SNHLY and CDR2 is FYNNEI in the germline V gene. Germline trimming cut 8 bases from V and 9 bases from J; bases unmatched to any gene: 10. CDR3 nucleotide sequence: TGTGCCAGCGGCCTGGGAGGGAGTTCCATTCAGTACTTC. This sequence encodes CASGLGGSSIQYF.

The CDR3 bases are TGTGCCACCTGGGGTGGCTACGAGCAGTACTTC. Translation gives CATWGGYEQYF. This chain joins TRBV15 and TRBJ2-7; D is uncertain. V dropped 8 bases and J dropped 3 bases, with 8 bases sitting between them. CDR1 is LNHNV, CDR2 YYDKDF, per germline (reference sequence). There are 11 residues in the CDR3.

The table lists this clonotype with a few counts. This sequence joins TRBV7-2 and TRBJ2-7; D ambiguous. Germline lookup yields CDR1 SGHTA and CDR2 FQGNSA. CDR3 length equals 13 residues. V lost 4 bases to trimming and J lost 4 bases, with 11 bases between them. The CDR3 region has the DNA TGTGCCAGCAGCTCCCCCGGGCGATACGAGCAGTACTTC. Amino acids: CASSSPGRYEQYF.

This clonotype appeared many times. CDR3 nucleotide sequence: TGTGCCAGCAGTTCCGGGGGCACAGATACGCAGTATTTT. It translates to CASSSGGTDTQYF. The gene calls are TRBV7-3 and TRBJ2-3, with D tentatively TRBD2 (5 bases). This CDR3 has 13 amino acids. Trimming removed 6 bases at V and 1 base at J, with 8 bases between. Germline CDR1 reads SGHTA; CDR2 reads FQGTGA.